This entry lists 14 T cell receptor beta chains sequenced from one sample in a study of cytotoxic CD8 clonotypes in ibrutinib-treated CLL. Method: immunoSEQ multiplex PCR; TCRdb's copy keeps in-frame clones and lacks some. The data contain over 70,000 clones, 75% to 85% of them singletons. The sequencing here drew on PBMCs, taken after 12 months of ibrutinib treatment. These receptors all stem from a human donor with chronic lymphocytic leukemia.

The rearrangement links TRBV6-5 to TRBJ2-7; tentatively, D is TRBD1 (6 bases). V lost 10 bases to trimming and J lost 5 bases, with 15 bases between them. The CDR3 length is 12 residues. Germline V gives CDR1 MNHEY, CDR2 SVGAGI. The CDR3 region is CATQGNRNEQYF. As DNA, the CDR3 is TGTGCCACCCAGGGGAACCGGAACGAGCAGTACTTC.

The V and J genes are TRBV19 and TRBJ2-3; either TRBD1 or TRBD2 may fit D (5 bases each). The CDR3 has 16 residues. Trimming stripped 8 bases from V and 2 bases from J, with 20 bases between. Germline values: CDR1 LNHDA, CDR2 SQIVND (reference sequence). The CDR3 DNA is TGTGCCAGTGGCGTTAGGGGACCCTTAATCACAGATACGCAGTATTTT. As protein: CASGVRGPLITDTQYF.

V and J are TRBV30 and TRBJ1-3; a possible D gene is TRBD1 (5 bases). V lost 5 bases to trimming and J lost 3 bases, with 5 bases between them. The germline CDR1 and CDR2 sequences are GTSNPN and SVGIG (reference sequence). This CDR3 has 11 amino acids. The CDR3 region is CAWGGGNTIYF. CDR3 in DNA: TGTGCCTGGGGGGGTGGAAACACCATATATTTT. Full variable domain (missing parts from reference TRBV30 and TRBJ1-3): SQTIHQWPATLVQPVGSPLSLECTVEGTSNPNLYWYRQAAGRGLQLLFYSVGIGQISSEVPQNLSASRPQDRQFILSSKKLLLSDSGFYLCAWGGGNTIYFGEGSWLTVV.

This clone was observed a single time. The chain carries TRBV5-1 and TRBJ1-4; possible D gene TRBD1, 5 bases. The V end was cut by 0 bases, the J end by 3 bases, with 9 bases between. The germline V gene has CDR1 SGHRS and CDR2 YFSETQ. The CDR3 is 15 amino acids. CDR3 DNA: TGCGCCAGCAGCTTGGGGAGGGGACCTAATGAAAAACTGTTTTTT. It specifies CASSLGRGPNEKLFF.

The chain links TRBV5-1 to TRBJ1-5, with 9 bases aligning to TRBD1. The V and J ends lost 4 bases and 2 bases, in that order; junction bases with no gene match: 4. This CDR3 region has 15 residues. Germline V gene sequence: CDR1 SGHRS, CDR2 YFSETQ. CDR3: CASSIQGAGNQPQHF. The CDR3 nucleotides are TGCGCCAGCAGCATACAGGGGGCTGGCAATCAGCCCCAGCATTTT.

This chain joins TRBV6-5 and TRBJ1-1; tentative D call: TRBD1 (5 bases). V was clipped by 2 bases and J by 6 bases, with 13 bases between them. CDR1 is MNHEY and CDR2 is SVGAGI in the germline V gene. The CDR3 consists of 14 residues. CDR3 amino acids: CASSYGGGWAEAFF. The CDR3 DNA is TGTGCCAGCAGTTACGGGGGGGGATGGGCTGAAGCTTTCTTT.

The genes are TRBV25-1 and TRBJ1-4; D perhaps matches TRBD1 (5 bases). In germline, CDR1 is MGHDK, CDR2 SYGVNS. This CDR3 comprises 14 residues. V gave up 3 bases and J gave up 7 bases, with 12 bases separating them. The CDR3: CASSEGQGSEKLFF. For the CDR3, the DNA is TGTGCCAGCAGTGAGGGCCAGGGAAGTGAAAAACTGTTTTTT.

The rearrangement uses TRBV15 and TRBJ2-2; possibly TRBD2 for D (7 bases). V gave up 0 bases and J gave up 4 bases, with 15 bases separating them. Germline CDR1 is LNHNV and CDR2 is YYDKDF (reference sequence). CDR3 length: 17 residues. The DNA of the CDR3 is TGTGCCACCAGCAGAGATCTGGGGGGGCTTCGCACCGGGGAGCTGTTTTTT. Its translation: CATSRDLGGLRTGELFF.

V usage is TRBV28 and J usage is TRBJ2-7; 11 bases line up with TRBD1. CDR3 length: 15 amino acids. After removal of 3 bases from V and 12 bases from J, the junction contained 13 bases not matched to a gene. Germline V lookup: CDR1 MDHEN, CDR2 SYDVKM. For the CDR3, the DNA is TGTGCCAGCAGTTTCCTCGGACAGGGGGCCTTGAGAGGGTACTTC. Protein sequence: CASSFLGQGALRGYF.

Relative to its sample, this clone is large. V and J are TRBV19 and TRBJ2-7; 12 bases are a match to TRBD1. CDR3 length: 15 residues. CDR1 and CDR2 from the germline V gene are LNHDA and SQIVND (reference sequence). V lost 6 bases to trimming and J lost 2 bases; unmatched junction nucleotides: 5. The CDR3 spells CASSPGTGGTYEQYF. The CDR3 nucleotides read TGTGCCAGTAGCCCAGGGACAGGGGGCACCTACGAGCAGTACTTC.

The chain joins TRBV10-3 to TRBJ2-3, with D perhaps TRBD1 (6 bases). The CDR3 consists of 17 residues. The V gene lost 0 bases and the J gene lost 4 bases, with 17 bases spanning the gap. Germline V gene sequence: CDR1 ENHRY, CDR2 SYGVKD. The CDR3 loop reads CAISESKGTPWADTQYF. CDR3 DNA: TGTGCCATCAGTGAGTCGAAGGGGACACCTTGGGCAGATACGCAGTATTTT.

CDR3: CASSPSAARETQYF. In DNA form, the CDR3 reads TGCGCCAGCAGCCCGTCCGCGGCGAGGGAGACCCAGTACTTC. This chain links TRBV5-1 with TRBJ2-5; D is ambiguous. CDR3 length: 14 amino acids. Germline V CDR1 and CDR2: SGHRS, YFSETQ. V shed 4 bases and J shed 5 bases, with 15 bases lying between them.

The rearrangement joins TRBV4-3 to TRBJ1-4; 8 bases map to TRBD1. Germline V gene sequence: CDR1 LGHNA, CDR2 YSLEER. There are 15 residues in the CDR3. V trimming: 3 bases; J trimming: 3 bases; junction bases outside the gene matches: 3. The CDR3 here is CASSQDRVANEKLFF. The CDR3, as DNA: TGCGCCAGCAGCCAGGACAGGGTGGCTAATGAAAAACTGTTTTTT.

V and J are TRBV4-2 and TRBJ2-1; 10 nucleotides agree with TRBD1. This CDR3 has 15 amino acids. Per germline, CDR1 LGHNA and CDR2 YNFKEQ. Losses at the gene ends were 3 bases for V and 8 bases for J; bases not matched to a gene: 7. CDR3 bases: TGTGCCAGCAGCCAGGCCGGGACAGGGGTCGATGAGCAGTTCTTC. As protein: CASSQAGTGVDEQFF.